This TCR beta chain was obtained from a study of blood T cells in healthy people across ages. Across the whole study: There was about one barcoded beta molecule captured by template switching per two T cells. Study-wide findings and caveats: Unsorted PBMC material precluded a definitive naive versus antigen-experienced comparison. Changes in expanded clonotypes were possibly confounded, as the CMV status of donors was unknown.

As for this clonotype: The antigen remains unidentified.

CDR1 and CDR2 from the germline V gene are DFQATT and SNEGSKA (reference sequence). The CDR3 spans 14 residues. Trimming removed 1 base at V and 5 bases at J, with 13 bases between. The second PCR ran roughly 6 to 11 cycles with a sample-barcoded 5' primer and J-beta primers. Using its own MiXCR run on the 5' RACE reads, TCRdb lists one record per CDR3 protein. The profile shows around 1,800,000 distinct CDR3 sequences, about two fifths of them singletons. The study drew donors from healthy Caucasian individuals in Russia aged about 6 to 100. The chain recombines TRBV20-1 with TRBJ2-3, with D maybe TRBD1 (5 bases). What was sequenced was blood. The receptor comes from a human donor in good health. The CDR3 DNA reads as TGCAGTGCTAGAGTTCGTCAGGGAATAGATACGCAGTATTTT. It yields the protein CSARVRQGIDTQYF.